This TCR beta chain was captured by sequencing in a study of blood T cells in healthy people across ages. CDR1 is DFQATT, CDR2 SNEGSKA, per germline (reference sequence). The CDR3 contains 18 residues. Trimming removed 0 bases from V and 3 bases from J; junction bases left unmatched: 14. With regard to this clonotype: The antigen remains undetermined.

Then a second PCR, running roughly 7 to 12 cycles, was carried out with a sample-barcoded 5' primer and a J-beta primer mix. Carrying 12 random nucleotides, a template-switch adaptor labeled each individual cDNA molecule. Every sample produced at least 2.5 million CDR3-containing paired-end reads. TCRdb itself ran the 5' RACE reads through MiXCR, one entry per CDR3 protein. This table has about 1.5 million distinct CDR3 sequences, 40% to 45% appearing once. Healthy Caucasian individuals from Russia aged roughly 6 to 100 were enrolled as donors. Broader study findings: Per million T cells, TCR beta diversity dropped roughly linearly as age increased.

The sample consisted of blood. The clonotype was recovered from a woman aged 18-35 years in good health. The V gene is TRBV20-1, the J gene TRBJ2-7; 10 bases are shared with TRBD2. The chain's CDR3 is CSARDLGVAGGLSYEQYF. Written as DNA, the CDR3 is TGCAGTGCTAGAGATCTAGGGGTAGCGGGAGGTTTGAGCTACGAGCAGTACTTC.